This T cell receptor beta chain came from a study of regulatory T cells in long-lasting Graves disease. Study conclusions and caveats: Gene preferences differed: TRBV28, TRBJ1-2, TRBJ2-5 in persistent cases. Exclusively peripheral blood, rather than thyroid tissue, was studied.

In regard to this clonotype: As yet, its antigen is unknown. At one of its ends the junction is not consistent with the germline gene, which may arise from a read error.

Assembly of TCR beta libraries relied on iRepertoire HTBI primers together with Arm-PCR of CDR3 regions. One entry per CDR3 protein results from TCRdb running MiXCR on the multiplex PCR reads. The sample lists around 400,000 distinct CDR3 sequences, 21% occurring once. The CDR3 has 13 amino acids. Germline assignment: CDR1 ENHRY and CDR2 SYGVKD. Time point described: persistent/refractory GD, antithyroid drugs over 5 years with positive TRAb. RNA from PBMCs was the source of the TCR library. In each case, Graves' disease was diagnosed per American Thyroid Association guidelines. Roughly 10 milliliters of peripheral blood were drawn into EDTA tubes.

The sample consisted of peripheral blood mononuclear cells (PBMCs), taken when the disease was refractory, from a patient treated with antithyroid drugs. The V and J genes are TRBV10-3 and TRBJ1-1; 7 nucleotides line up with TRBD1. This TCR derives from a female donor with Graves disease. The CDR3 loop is CASSYRQGSEAFF. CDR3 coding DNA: TGTGCCAGCAGTTACCGACAGGGCTCTGAAGCTTTCTTT.